Below are 15 T cell receptor beta chains sequenced from a single sample in a study of blood T cell repertoires in COVID-19. Method: immunoSEQ multiplex PCR; TCRdb's copy keeps in-frame clones and lacks some. The data contain under 60,000 clones, 70% to 80% of them seen just once; the ten biggest clones take up under 30%. Input material: peripheral blood. These receptors all stem from a man between 65 and 85 years old with acute or convalescent COVID-19.

The chain links TRBV27 to TRBJ2-3; 9 bases line up with TRBD1. V lost 4 bases to trimming and J lost 5 bases; unmatched junction nucleotides: 7. The V gene's germline CDR1 is MNHEY and CDR2 SMNVEV (reference sequence). This CDR3 is built from 15 residues. CDR3 loop: CASSYWTGAGDTQYF. DNA for the CDR3: TGTGCCAGCAGTTATTGGACAGGGGCTGGAGATACGCAGTATTTT.

This clone was found a few times. V usage is TRBV9 and J usage is TRBJ1-6; TRBD1 aligns across 9 bases. V gave up 4 bases and J gave up 5 bases; unmatched junction bases: 4. The CDR3 is made up of 15 amino acids. Germline CDR1 SGDLS, CDR2 YYNGEE. The CDR3: CASSSRTGDNSPLHF. The DNA for the CDR3 is TGTGCCAGCAGCTCCCGGACAGGGGATAATTCACCCCTCCACTTT. The full variable domain, with the rest looked up from reference TRBV9 and TRBJ1-6, is DSGVTQTPKHLITATGQRVTLRCSPRSGDLSVYWYQQSLDQGLQFLIQYYNGEERAKGNILERFSAQQFPDLHSELNLSSLELGDSALYFCASSSRTGDNSPLHFGNGTRLTVT.

The rearrangement links TRBV3-1 (or the pseudogene TRBV3-2) to TRBJ1-2; 7 nucleotides match TRBD1. CDR1 is LGHDT and CDR2 is YNNKEL in the germline V gene (reference sequence). The CDR3 length is 17 residues. V lost 5 bases and J lost 3; bases outside the gene matches: 15. Here the CDR3 reads CASSSEQGTRGHYGYTF. The DNA of the CDR3 is TGTGCCAGCAGCTCGGAGCAGGGGACGAGGGGGCACTATGGCTACACCTTC.

CDR3 coding DNA: TGTGCCAGCAGCGTAGGGGCCAGCAGTAGCAATGAGCAGTTCTTC. This translates into CASSVGASSSNEQFF. This chain connects TRBV9 to TRBJ2-1; D gene unclear. The germline V and J ends were trimmed by 0 bases and 6 bases, with 13 bases remaining between them. The germline V gene has CDR1 SGDLS and CDR2 YYNGEE. This CDR3 region has 15 residues.

The chain joins TRBV7-2 to TRBJ2-5; unclear D gene. In germline, CDR1 is SGHTA, CDR2 FQGNSA. CDR3 size: 13 residues. V lost 3 bases and J 1 base, leaving 6 bases between the germline ends. In DNA, the CDR3 is TGTGCCAGCAGCTTGTCGCGCCAAGAGACCCAGTACTTC. This gives the protein CASSLSRQETQYF.

The chain has TRBV30 and TRBJ2-7; 9 bases map to TRBD2. This CDR3 is 12 amino acids long. Germline assignment: CDR1 GTSNPN and CDR2 SVGIG (reference sequence). Written as DNA, the CDR3 is TGTGCGCGGCGGGAGGGCCCCTACGAGCAGTACTTC. It specifies CARREGPYEQYF.

This rearrangement joins TRBV15 to TRBJ2-5; possibly TRBD2 for D (5 bases). The CDR3 consists of 15 residues. V lost 0 bases and J 5 bases, leaving 13 bases between the germline ends. Germline assignment: CDR1 LNHNV and CDR2 YYDKDF (reference sequence). CDR3 in DNA: TGTGCCACCAGCAGAGATAGGGCCCCGGGGGAGACCCAGTACTTC. It is translated as CATSRDRAPGETQYF.

This clone appeared a few times. V is TRBV6-5 and J is TRBJ1-1; no clear D gene. Germline V gene data show CDR1 as MNHEY and CDR2 as SVGAGI. CDR3 length equals 14 residues. Trimming took off 5 bases at V and 5 bases at J, with 15 bases between the two ends. The chain's CDR3 is CASSPQVAATEAFF. CDR3 nucleotides: TGTGCCAGCAGTCCCCAGGTGGCCGCGACTGAAGCTTTCTTT.

This chain joins TRBV11-3 and TRBJ2-5, with D uncertain. Germline V gives CDR1 SGHNT, CDR2 YENEEA. This CDR3 has 16 residues. The germline V and J ends were trimmed by 1 base and 2 bases, with 14 bases remaining between them. For the CDR3, the DNA is TGTGCCAGCAGCTTAGGTTACCGCGGAGAGCAAGAGACCCAGTACTTC. It encodes CASSLGYRGEQETQYF.

The J gene is TRBJ2-4, the V gene TRBV5-4; 8 bases line up with TRBD1. Germline CDR1 is SGHNT and CDR2 is YYREEE (reference sequence). There are 14 residues in the CDR3. J gave up 8 bases and V 4 bases, and 8 bases lay outside the gene matches. The CDR3 DNA is TGTGCCAGCAGCCCCGGGACAGGAGGGGACATTCAGTACTTC. Protein sequence: CASSPGTGGDIQYF. Drawing the rest from reference TRBV5-4 and TRBJ2-4, the complete variable domain is ETGVTQSPTHLIKTRGQQVTLRCSSQSGHNTVSWYQQALGQGPQFIFQYYREEENGRGNFPPRFSGLQFPNYSSELNVNALELDDSALYLCASSPGTGGDIQYFGAGTRLSVL.

This rearrangement joins TRBV6-6 to TRBJ1-2; possibly TRBD1 for D (5 bases). The CDR3 has 12 residues. The germline V and J ends were trimmed by 5 bases and 5 bases, with 9 bases remaining between them. Per germline, CDR1 MNHNY and CDR2 SVGAGI (reference sequence). The CDR3 DNA sequence: TGTGCCAGCAGTGCGGGGGGATATGGCTACACCTTC. Translated, it gives CASSAGGYGYTF.

The chain joins TRBV19 to TRBJ2-7; 7 nucleotides align to TRBD1. Germline V lookup: CDR1 LNHDA, CDR2 SQIVND (reference sequence). The length of the CDR3 is 15 residues. V trimming: 5 bases; J trimming: 6 bases; junction bases outside the gene matches: 13. The CDR3 bases are TGTGCCAGTAGTTTGAGAACCGGGACAGATTCCGAGCAGTACTTC. Its translation: CASSLRTGTDSEQYF.

The rearrangement uses TRBV7-9 and TRBJ2-1, with 7 bases lining up with TRBD2. CDR1 is SEHNR and CDR2 is FQNEAQ in the germline V gene (reference sequence). The CDR3 has 16 residues. V trimming: 5 bases; J trimming: 4 bases; junction bases outside the gene matches: 11. CDR3 amino acids: CASSRRGLAEYNEQFF. DNA for the CDR3: TGTGCCAGCAGCCGCCGAGGTCTAGCGGAGTACAATGAGCAGTTCTTC.

The V and J genes are TRBV27 and TRBJ2-1; 13 nucleotides line up with TRBD2. Germline V gene sequence: CDR1 MNHEY, CDR2 SMNVEV (reference sequence). This CDR3 has 14 amino acids. After removal of 7 bases from V and 5 bases from J, the junction contained 2 bases not matched to a gene. The CDR3 nucleotides are TGTGCCAGCACGGGGACTAGCGGGAACAATGAGCAGTTCTTC. Its translation is CASTGTSGNNEQFF.

This sequence joins TRBV9 and TRBJ1-3, with 8 nucleotides matching TRBD1. Germline V CDR1 and CDR2: SGDLS, YYNGEE. The trim removed 2 bases at V and 8 bases at J, leaving 6 bases unmatched. The CDR3 totals 14 residues. The CDR3 loop is CASSVLTGGDTIYF. The CDR3 DNA sequence: TGTGCCAGCAGCGTTTTAACAGGGGGAGACACCATATATTTT.